This T cell receptor (beta chain) originates from a study of graft-versus-host responses after intestinal transplantation. Study-level information: Each of the recipients got a multivisceral, liver-intestinal, or isolated intestinal transplant. All recipients were given anti-thymocyte globulin induction, and tacrolimus and steroids were then administered for roughly three years.

Findings of the study overall: Marrow from the recipient contained GvH clones, some of which had appeared first in ileum or blood.

Turning to this clone: The antigen is not known.

The data were produced by immunoSEQ multiplex PCR, yet TCRdb's version contains in-frame clones alone and is incomplete. The table has about 10,000 clones, 92% seen once; the top ten hold less than 6.5%. This clonotype was obtained from a human patient who received an intestinal transplant, so some T cells may come from the graft donor. Sample: PBMCs, taken approximately 69 days after transplant.

CDR3 bases: TGTGCCAGCAGCTTGGTAGCCAGCTCCTACGAGCAGTACTTC. This translates into CASSLVASSYEQYF. The rearrangement links TRBV5-6 to TRBJ2-7; no firm D call. The V and J ends lost 0 bases and 0 bases respectively, with 7 bases between them. This CDR3 comprises 14 residues. CDR1 and CDR2 from the germline V gene are SGHDT and YYEEEE.